This T cell receptor beta chain was captured by sequencing in a study of blood T cell repertoires in COVID-19. Study-wide context: T cells, B-cell-depleted T cells, or PBMCs supplied cDNA or gDNA.

This table comes from immunoSEQ multiplex PCR, and its TCRdb copy is limited to in-frame clones, with some not included. The repertoire consists of around 75,000 clones, with more than 75% occurring once and the leading ten covering approximately 19%. The CDR3 loop spans 12 amino acids. The germline V gene encodes CDR1 SGHRS and CDR2 YFSETQ. Trimming shortened V by 0 bases and J by 8 bases, and 7 bases separated the two germline ends. The chain combines TRBV5-1 with TRBJ2-3; tentative D call: TRBD2 (5 bases). The receptor's source is a human donor in a cohort sampled during active COVID-19. Material: peripheral blood. The DNA of the CDR3 is TGCGCCAGCAGCTTGGGGGCGGGTACGCAGTATTTT. Translated: CASSLGAGTQYF.